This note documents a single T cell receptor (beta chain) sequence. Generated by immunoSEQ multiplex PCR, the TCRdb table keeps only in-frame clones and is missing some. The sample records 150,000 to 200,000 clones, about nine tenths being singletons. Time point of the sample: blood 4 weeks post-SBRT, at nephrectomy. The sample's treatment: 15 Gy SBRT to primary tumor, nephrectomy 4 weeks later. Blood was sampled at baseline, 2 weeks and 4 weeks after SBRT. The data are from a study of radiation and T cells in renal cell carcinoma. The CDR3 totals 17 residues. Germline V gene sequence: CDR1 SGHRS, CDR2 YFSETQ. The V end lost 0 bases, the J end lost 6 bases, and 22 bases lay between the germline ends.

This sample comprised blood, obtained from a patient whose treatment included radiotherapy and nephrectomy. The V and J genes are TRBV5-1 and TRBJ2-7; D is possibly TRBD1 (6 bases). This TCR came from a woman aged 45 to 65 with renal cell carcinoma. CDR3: CASSLDGRGGFDSEQYF. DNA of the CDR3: TGCGCCAGCAGCTTGGACGGTAGAGGGGGTTTCGATTCCGAGCAGTACTTC.